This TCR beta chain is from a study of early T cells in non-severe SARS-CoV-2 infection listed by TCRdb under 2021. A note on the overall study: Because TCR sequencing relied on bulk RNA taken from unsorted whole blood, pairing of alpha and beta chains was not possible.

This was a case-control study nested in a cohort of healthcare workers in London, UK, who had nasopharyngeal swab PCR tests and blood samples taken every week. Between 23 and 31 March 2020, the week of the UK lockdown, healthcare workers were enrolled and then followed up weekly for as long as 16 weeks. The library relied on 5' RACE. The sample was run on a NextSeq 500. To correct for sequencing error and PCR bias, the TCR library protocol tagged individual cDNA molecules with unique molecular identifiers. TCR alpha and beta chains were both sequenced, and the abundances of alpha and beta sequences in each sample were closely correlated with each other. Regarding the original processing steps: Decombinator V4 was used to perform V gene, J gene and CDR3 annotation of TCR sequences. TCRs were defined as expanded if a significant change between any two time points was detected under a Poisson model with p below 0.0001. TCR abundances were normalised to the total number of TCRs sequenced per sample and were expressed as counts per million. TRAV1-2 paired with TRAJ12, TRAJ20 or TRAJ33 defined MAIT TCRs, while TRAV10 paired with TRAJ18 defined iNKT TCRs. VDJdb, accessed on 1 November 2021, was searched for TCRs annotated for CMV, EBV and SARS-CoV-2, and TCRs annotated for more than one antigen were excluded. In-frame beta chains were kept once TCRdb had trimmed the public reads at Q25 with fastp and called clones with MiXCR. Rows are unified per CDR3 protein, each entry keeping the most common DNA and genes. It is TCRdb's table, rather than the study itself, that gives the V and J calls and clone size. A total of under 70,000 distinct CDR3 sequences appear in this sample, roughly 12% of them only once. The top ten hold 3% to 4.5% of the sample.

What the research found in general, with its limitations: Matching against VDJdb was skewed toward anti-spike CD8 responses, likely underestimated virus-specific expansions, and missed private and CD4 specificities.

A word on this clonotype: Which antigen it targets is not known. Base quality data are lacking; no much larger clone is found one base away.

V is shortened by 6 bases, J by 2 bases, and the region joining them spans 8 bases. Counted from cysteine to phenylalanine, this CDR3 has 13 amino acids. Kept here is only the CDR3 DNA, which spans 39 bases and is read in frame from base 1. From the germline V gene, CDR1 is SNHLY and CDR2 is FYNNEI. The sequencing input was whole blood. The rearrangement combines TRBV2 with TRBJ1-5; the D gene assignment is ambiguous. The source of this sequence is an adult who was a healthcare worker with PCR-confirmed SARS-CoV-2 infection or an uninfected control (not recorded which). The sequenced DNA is TGTGCCAGCAGGGCAGAGGGCAATCAGCCCCAGCATTTT. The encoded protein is CASRAEGNQPQHF.